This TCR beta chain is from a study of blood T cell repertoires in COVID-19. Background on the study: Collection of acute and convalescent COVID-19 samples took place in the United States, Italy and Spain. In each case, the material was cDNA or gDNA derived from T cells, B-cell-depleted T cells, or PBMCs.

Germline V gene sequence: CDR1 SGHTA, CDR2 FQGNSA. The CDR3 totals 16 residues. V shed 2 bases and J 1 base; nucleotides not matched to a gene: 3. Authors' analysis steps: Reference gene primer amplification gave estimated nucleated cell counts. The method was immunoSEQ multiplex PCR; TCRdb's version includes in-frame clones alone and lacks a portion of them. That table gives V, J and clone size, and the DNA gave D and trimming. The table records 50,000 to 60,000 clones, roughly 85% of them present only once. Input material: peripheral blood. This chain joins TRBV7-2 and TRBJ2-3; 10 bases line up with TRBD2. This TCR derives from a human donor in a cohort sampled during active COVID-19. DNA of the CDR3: TGTGCCAGCAGCTTACGGGGGACTAGCGGCACAGATACGCAGTATTTT. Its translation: CASSLRGTSGTDTQYF. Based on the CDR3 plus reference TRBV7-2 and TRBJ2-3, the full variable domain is GAGVSQSPSNKVTEKGKDVELRCDPISGHTALYWYRQSLGQGLEFLIYFQGNSAPDKSGLPSDRFSAERTGGSVSTLTIQRTQQEDSAVYLCASSLRGTSGTDTQYFGPGTRLTVL.